Following are 13 T cell receptor beta chains from one sample sequenced in a study of blood T cell repertoires in COVID-19. TCRdb's table, derived via immunoSEQ multiplex PCR, lists solely in-frame clones and lacks some. The sample yields around 40,000 clones, 80% to 90% seen once. The sequencing sample was made of peripheral blood. These receptor sequences come from a man aged 55 to 70 with active COVID-19.

The chain links TRBV7-6 to TRBJ2-3, with 7 bases fitting TRBD2. CDR1 and CDR2 from the germline V gene are SGHVS and FNYEAQ. Trimming cost V 5 bases and J 0 bases; bases outside gene matches: 14. CDR3 length: 18 residues. CDR3 nucleotides: TGTGCCAGCAGCCACCTTTCCACGGGAGGCTCTAGCACAGATACGCAGTATTTT. Amino acid sequence: CASSHLSTGGSSTDTQYF.

The chain recombines TRBV28 with TRBJ2-6, with TRBD1 identical over 8 bases. The CDR3 length is 16 residues. CDR1 is MDHEN and CDR2 is SYDVKM in the germline V gene. J was trimmed by 3 bases and V by 8 bases; bases with no gene match: 9. CDR3 coding DNA: TGTGCCAGCTCTGGACAGGGCCTAGTTGGGGCCAACGTCCTGACTTTC. It yields the protein CASSGQGLVGANVLTF.

J is TRBJ2-7 and V is TRBV10-1; 14 positions match TRBD2. V shed 4 bases, J shed 12 bases, and the junction held 5 bases outside the gene matches. There are 13 residues in the CDR3. CDR1 and CDR2 (germline): WNHNN, SYGVQD (reference sequence). The CDR3 region is CASSGGTSGSLYF. DNA of the CDR3: TGCGCCAGCAGTGGGGGGACTAGCGGGAGCCTGTACTTC.

CDR3 nucleotide sequence: TGTGCCAGCACCCCCCGGGTGTTAGGGGGCAATCAGCCCCAGCATTTT. It translates to CASTPRVLGGNQPQHF. This chain uses TRBV11-3 with TRBJ1-5; perhaps TRBD1 as D (5 bases). Germline loops: CDR1 SGHNT, CDR2 YENEEA. Trimming removed 7 bases at V and 2 bases at J, with 18 bases between. The CDR3 is 16 amino acids.

This chain connects TRBV9 to TRBJ2-7, with D possibly matching TRBD2 (5 bases). The CDR3 sequence is 13 residues long. The germline gives CDR1 SGDLS, CDR2 YYNGEE. The V end was cut by 4 bases, the J end by 6 bases, with 14 bases between. The CDR3 is CASSPDWGVEQYF. Written as DNA, the CDR3 is TGTGCCAGCAGCCCAGATTGGGGAGTCGAGCAGTACTTC.

The chain is built from TRBV27 and TRBJ2-7; possibly TRBD1 for D (6 bases). V was cut by 0 bases and J by 2 bases, with 14 bases left in between. Germline V gene data show CDR1 as MNHEY and CDR2 as SMNVEV (reference sequence). This CDR3 region has 16 residues. The CDR3 nucleotides are TGTGCCAGCAGTTTATCGGCAGGGGTCGGAACCTACGAGCAGTACTTC. Translation gives CASSLSAGVGTYEQYF.

This clone came up once. Germline is not matched at one junction end, which may reflect a read error. The rearrangement links TRBV2 to TRBJ1-6; 9 bases map to TRBD1. The CDR3 runs 14 residues. Germline V gene data show CDR1 as SNHLY and CDR2 as FYNNEI. The CDR3 region has the DNA TGTGCTAGCAACTACGGGACAGGGTCCTCACCCCTCCACTTT. Encoded protein: CASNYGTGSSPLHF.

The sample holds a few counts of this clone. The chain employs TRBV7-3 and TRBJ2-7, with 9 bases that match TRBD2. Losses at the gene ends were 5 bases for V and 7 bases for J; bases not matched to a gene: 6. Germline loops: CDR1 SGHTA, CDR2 FQGTGA. The CDR3 covers 13 residues. CDR3 nucleotide sequence: TGTGCCAGCAGCCTATCACTAGCGGGTGAGCAGTACTTC. It yields the protein CASSLSLAGEQYF. Based on the CDR3 plus reference TRBV7-3 and TRBJ2-7, the full variable domain is GAGVSQTPSNKVTEKGKYVELRCDPISGHTALYWYRQSLGQGPEFLIYFQGTGAADDSGLPNDRFFAVRPEGSVSTLKIQRTERGDSAVYLCASSLSLAGEQYFGPGTRLTVT.

This clone was detected only a few times. V usage is TRBV7-9 and J usage is TRBJ2-2, with D possibly TRBD1 on 6 matching bases. This CDR3 comprises 16 residues. Trimming stripped 1 base from V and 5 bases from J, with 14 bases between. From germline, CDR1 is SEHNR and CDR2 FQNEAQ (reference sequence). The CDR3 nucleotides read TGTGCCAGCAGCTTAGTGGTGGGGGCGCGGACCGGGGAGCTGTTTTTT. Protein product: CASSLVVGARTGELFF. The entire variable domain, with the rest obtained from reference TRBV7-9 and TRBJ2-2, is as follows: DTGVSQNPRHKITKRGQNVTFRCDPISEHNRLYWYRQTLGQGPEFLTYFQNEAQLEKSRLLSDRFSAERPKGSFSTLEIQRTEQGDSAMYLCASSLVVGARTGELFFGEGSRLTVL.

The chain links TRBV2 to TRBJ2-7; no definite D call. V was clipped by 5 bases and J by 0 bases, with 5 bases between them. Germline CDR1 reads SNHLY; CDR2 reads FYNNEI. This CDR3 region has 12 residues. DNA of the CDR3: TGTGCCAGCAGTCTTAGCTCCTACGAGCAGTACTTC. Protein product: CASSLSSYEQYF.

V usage is TRBV18 and J usage is TRBJ2-5; D may be TRBD2 (7 bases). Germline V gene data show CDR1 as KGHSH and CDR2 as LQKENI. There are 17 residues in the CDR3. The germline V and J ends were trimmed by 2 bases and 5 bases, with 21 bases remaining between them. The DNA of the CDR3 is TGTGCCAGCTCACCAATCGCGCAAAGGGGGGGAACGGAGACCCAGTACTTC. Translation gives CASSPIAQRGGTETQYF.

The chain links TRBV7-6 to TRBJ2-5, with D perhaps matching TRBD2 (6 bases). Germline assignment: CDR1 SGHVS and CDR2 FNYEAQ. The CDR3 consists of 14 residues. Trimming removed 3 bases from V and 2 bases from J, with 10 bases in between. DNA of the CDR3: TGTGCCAGCAGCTTCGGGACTTTTCAAGAGACCCAGTACTTC. This codes for CASSFGTFQETQYF.

Only one count was recorded for this clone. The J gene is TRBJ2-7, the V gene TRBV9, with D possibly TRBD2 on 6 matching bases. This CDR3 contains 14 residues. V was shortened by 2 bases and J by 1 base, with 10 bases between the two germline ends. The germline CDR1 and CDR2 sequences are SGDLS and YYNGEE. The CDR3: CASSVGSKSYEQYF. Here the CDR3 DNA reads TGTGCCAGCAGCGTCGGGAGTAAGTCCTACGAGCAGTACTTC.